This T cell receptor (beta chain) was recorded in a study of blood T cell repertoires in COVID-19. In the study's own analysis: The assay estimated nucleated cells by amplifying reference gene primers. Here immunoSEQ multiplex PCR was the method, and the copy in TCRdb shows in-frame clones only, minus some. Clone size and the V and J calls come from that table; the DNA yielded D and trimming. This sample has some 74,000 clones; approximately 90% occur once, and the top ten carry 2.5% to 3%. CDR1 is SNHLY and CDR2 is FYNNEI in the germline V gene. This CDR3 has 15 residues. V trimming: 6 bases; J trimming: 4 bases; junction bases outside the gene matches: 8.

Sequences were obtained from peripheral blood. The sequence was obtained from a man in his fifties or sixties with COVID-19, enrolled during active disease. The V call is TRBV2, the J call TRBJ2-7, with TRBD1 matching over 11 bases. CDR3 nucleotide sequence: TGTGCCAGCAGGCGCCAGGGACAGGGGGTTTACGAGCAGTACTTC. This encodes CASRRQGQGVYEQYF.